A single TCR beta chain is shown here with its context. Its recognized antigen is unknown. Base quality data are lacking; no much larger clone is found one base away. Sample time point, as interpreted from the label and publication: patch test 1, 2 weeks after DPC sensitization. The intended sense of this specimen's treatment or condition label: therapeutic diphenylcyclopropenone sensitization with weekly scalp DPC. Blood at each patch-test visit was drawn before the patch test was applied. To be eligible, patients had to be aged 18 to 70, diagnosed with alopecia and judged suitable for DPC therapy, while pregnant patients were excluded. Total RNA was extracted from unfractionated whole blood collected in Tempus Blood RNA tubes. In the germline V gene, CDR1 corresponds to SGHVS and CDR2 to FNYEAQ. V is pruned by 5 bases and J by 8 bases, leaving 8 bases of the junction without a gene match. From the cysteine up to the phenylalanine, the CDR3 has a length of 16 residues. The only DNA kept is the CDR3, 48 bases in frame from the first base.

This record comes from a study of human T cells and chemical hapten exposure (dated by TCRdb to the early 2020s). Looking at the study overall: For sensitization, 2% DPC in acetone was applied to a 2 cm by 2 cm area of upper inner arm skin. Throughout the roughly 24-week study period, patients were also given weekly therapeutic DPC doses on the scalp. Patch testing was performed on the upper back with Finn chambers containing 0.01% DPC, and the patch tests were scored after 6 days according to International Contact Dermatitis Research Group standards. Most of the patients in the cohort were female, and the cohort covered alopecia areata with under or over 50% scalp involvement, alopecia totalis and alopecia universalis. Libraries were pooled for sequencing, and per-sample TCR yields varied mainly because of small differences in library volumes within the pool. This study followed changes in the peripheral blood TCR repertoire in vivo during primary and secondary sensitization of alopecia patients to the hapten diphenylcyclopropenone (DPC). Patient blood was sampled pre-sensitization (week 0) and at 2, 6 and about 24 weeks after DPC sensitization. For TCR sequencing, blood came from 25 to 35 alopecia patients at anywhere from one to four time points (pre-sensitization, 2, 6 and 24 weeks). General findings and caveats noted by the study authors: Significantly more large CDR3 similarity clusters were formed by expanded TCRs than by pre-sensitization or healthy control sets, consistent with antigen-driven responses. The number of PT1 expanded TCRs positively correlated with patch test score, significant at thresholds 8, 16 and 32 but not 4. No change with DPC sensitization was found in the number of TCRs above 1 in 1000 frequency, and no evidence of global repertoire structure alterations was found. Because all patients had alopecia, a presumed autoimmune disease, the immune response of the patients might differ from that of healthy individuals. After repeated subsampling, changes were observed in the strength of the expansion versus patch-test correlation and in the threshold at which the correlation became significant.

Receptor libraries were prepared by RACE. Sequencing took place on a NextSeq 500. During library preparation, unique molecular identifiers were attached to individual cDNA molecules so that TCRs could be counted in a quantitative, reproducible way. Both TCR alpha and TCR beta chains were sequenced from each blood RNA sample. Turning to the authors' computational methods: The median number of TCRs per sample was around 96,000, ranging from about 20,000 to 750,000. V, J and CDR3 annotation of the TCR reads was performed with the Decombinator software suite. For PS versus PT1 abundance plots, all samples were subsampled to the same number of TCRs (28,000). TCRs were defined as expanded if absent before sensitization and observed at least eight times at the 2-week time point. TCRdb reanalyzed the raw reads on its own, using fastp at Q25 for trimming and MiXCR for clone calling, and kept in-frame beta chains. A single entry per CDR3 protein holds the most common genes and DNA from its merged rows. V and J calls and clone size were set by TCRdb, not the authors. Across this sample there are some 80,000 distinct CDR3 sequences, with about 10% seen only once. The ten largest clones add up to about 4% of the sample.

The receptor's source is a woman aged 50 to 60 with alopecia areata. Some clones in this sample may be carry-over from other donors' samples. The material was whole blood, obtained in connection with sensitization to the hapten diphenylcyclopropenone (DPC). Recombination connected TRBV7-6 to TRBJ2-1, and TRBD2 matches 14 of the central bases. CDR3 loop: CASSRRLAGGRDEQFF. The bases are TGTGCCAGCAGCCGCCGACTAGCGGGAGGGCGAGATGAGCAGTTCTTC.